This record concerns one T cell receptor beta chain sequence. This entry belongs to a study of blood T cell repertoires in COVID-19. At the level of the study: From T cells, B-cell-depleted T cells, or PBMCs came the material, which was cDNA or gDNA.

CDR1 is MNHEY and CDR2 is SVGAGI in the germline V gene. V lost 2 bases, J lost 0 bases, and 11 bases lay in between. The CDR3 covers 16 residues. Those who participated ranged in age from roughly 18 to 95 years and resided in about two dozen US areas. Profiled with immunoSEQ multiplex PCR; TCRdb holds only in-frame clones, not every one. The repertoire has 150,000 to 200,000 clones, around 91% of them found once; the top ten carry approximately 0.77%. The sample taken for sequencing was PBMCs or T cells enriched from blood (not recorded which). This sequence originates from a young woman who had recovered from COVID-19. The chain employs TRBV6-5 and TRBJ2-1; weak D call: TRBD1 (6 bases). The DNA for the CDR3 is TGTGCCAGCAGTTACCGACAGGCAAGCTCCTACAATGAGCAGTTCTTC. Residues: CASSYRQASSYNEQFF.